This TCR beta chain was identified during a study of PD-1 blockade in classical Hodgkin lymphoma. About this clone itself: Antigen: not known.

Time point defined: newly diagnosed, previously untreated cHL patient sample. Comparison samples consisted of PBMCs from newly diagnosed, untreated classical Hodgkin lymphoma. Sequencing used immunoSEQ multiplex PCR; TCRdb keeps in-frame clones, though not all of them. This table holds about 21,000 clones, about 94% found once. The study's findings and limits: Compared with healthy donors, newly diagnosed patients reportedly showed lower baseline TCR diversity. Still unresolved is the cause of the repertoire differences, which may be disease activity or prior therapy.

This receptor was obtained from a human donor with classical Hodgkin lymphoma. Input material: peripheral blood mononuclear cells (PBMCs).

In DNA, the CDR3 is TGTGCCAGCAGCTTGCGGACGGGACTAGCGGGGGCAGATACGCAGTATTTT. Its protein is CASSLRTGLAGADTQYF. The genes are TRBV7-2 and TRBJ2-3; TRBD2 agrees at 14 bases. Trimming took 3 bases from V and 4 from J; bases not matched to a gene: 6. Germline values: CDR1 SGHTA, CDR2 FQGNSA. The CDR3 is 17 residues long.